This T cell receptor (beta chain) was sequenced in a study of blood T cell repertoires in COVID-19. Study summary: T cells, B-cell-depleted T cells, or PBMCs provided the cDNA or gDNA that served as material.

The CDR3 contains 15 residues. Trimming took 0 bases from V and 6 from J; bases not matched to a gene: 7. CDR1 LGHDT and CDR2 YNNKEL come from the germline V gene (reference sequence). Assay used: immunoSEQ multiplex PCR; TCRdb lists only in-frame clones, some missing. The table records about 200,000 clones, roughly 89% of them present only once. V usage is TRBV3-1 (or the pseudogene TRBV3-2) and J usage is TRBJ2-5; TRBD2 matches at 7 bases. Sequencing was done on a sample of peripheral blood. This receptor was identified in a man aged 45-60 years with acute or convalescent COVID-19. The CDR3 region is CASSQDLTGGKTQYF. CDR3 bases: TGTGCCAGCAGCCAAGACCTTACGGGGGGAAAGACCCAGTACTTC.